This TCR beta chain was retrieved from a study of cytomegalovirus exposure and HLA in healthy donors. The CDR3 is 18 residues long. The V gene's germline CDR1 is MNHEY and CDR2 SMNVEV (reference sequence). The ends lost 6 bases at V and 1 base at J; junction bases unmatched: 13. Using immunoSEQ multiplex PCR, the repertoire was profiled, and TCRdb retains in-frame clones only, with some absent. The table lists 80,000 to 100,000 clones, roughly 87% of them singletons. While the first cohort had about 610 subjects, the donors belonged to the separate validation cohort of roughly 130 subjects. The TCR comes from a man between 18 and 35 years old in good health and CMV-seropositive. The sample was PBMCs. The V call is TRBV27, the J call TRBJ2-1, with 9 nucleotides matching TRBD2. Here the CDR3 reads CASSPSGGSGGSYNEQFF. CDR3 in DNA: TGTGCCAGCAGCCCTTCGGGGGGTAGCGGGGGATCCTACAATGAGCAGTTCTTC.